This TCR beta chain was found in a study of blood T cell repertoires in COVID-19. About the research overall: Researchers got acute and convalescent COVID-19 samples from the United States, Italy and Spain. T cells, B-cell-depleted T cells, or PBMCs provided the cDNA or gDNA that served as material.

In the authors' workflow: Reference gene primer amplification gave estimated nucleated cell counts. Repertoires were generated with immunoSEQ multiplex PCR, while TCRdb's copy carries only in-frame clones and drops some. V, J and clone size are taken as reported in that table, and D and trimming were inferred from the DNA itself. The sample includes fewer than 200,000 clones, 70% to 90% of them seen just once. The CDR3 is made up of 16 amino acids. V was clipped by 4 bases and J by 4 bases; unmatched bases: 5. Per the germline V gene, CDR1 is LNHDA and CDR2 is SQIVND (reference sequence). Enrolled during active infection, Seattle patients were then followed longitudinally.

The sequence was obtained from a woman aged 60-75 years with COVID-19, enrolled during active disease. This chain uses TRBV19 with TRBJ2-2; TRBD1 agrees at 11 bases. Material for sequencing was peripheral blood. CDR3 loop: CASSRGQGAGTGELFF. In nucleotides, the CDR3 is TGTGCCAGTAGTAGAGGACAGGGGGCCGGCACCGGGGAGCTGTTTTTT.